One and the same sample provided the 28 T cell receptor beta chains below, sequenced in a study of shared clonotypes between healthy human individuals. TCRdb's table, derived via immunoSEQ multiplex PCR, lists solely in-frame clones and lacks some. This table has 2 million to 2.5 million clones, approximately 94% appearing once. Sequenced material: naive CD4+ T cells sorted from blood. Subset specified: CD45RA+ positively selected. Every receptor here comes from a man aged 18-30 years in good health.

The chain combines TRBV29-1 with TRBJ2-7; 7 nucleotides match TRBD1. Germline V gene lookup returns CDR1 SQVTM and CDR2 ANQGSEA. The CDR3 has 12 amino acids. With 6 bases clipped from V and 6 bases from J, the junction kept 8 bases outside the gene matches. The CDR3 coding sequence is TGCAGCGTACGACAGGGAGTAAGCGAGCAGTACTTC. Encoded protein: CSVRQGVSEQYF.

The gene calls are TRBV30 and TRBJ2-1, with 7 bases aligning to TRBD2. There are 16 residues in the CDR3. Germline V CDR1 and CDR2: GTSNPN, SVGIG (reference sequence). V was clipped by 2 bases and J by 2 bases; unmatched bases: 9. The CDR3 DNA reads TGTGCCTGGAGTCCTAGAGCGGGATGGACCTACAATGAGCAGTTCTTC. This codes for CAWSPRAGWTYNEQFF.

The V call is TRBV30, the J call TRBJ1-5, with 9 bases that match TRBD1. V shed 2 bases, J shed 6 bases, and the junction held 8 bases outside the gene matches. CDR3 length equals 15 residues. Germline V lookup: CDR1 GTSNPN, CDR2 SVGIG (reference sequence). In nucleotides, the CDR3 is TGTGCCTGGAGTCAGGAGGGACAGGGCGGTCAGCCCCAGCATTTT. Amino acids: CAWSQEGQGGQPQHF.

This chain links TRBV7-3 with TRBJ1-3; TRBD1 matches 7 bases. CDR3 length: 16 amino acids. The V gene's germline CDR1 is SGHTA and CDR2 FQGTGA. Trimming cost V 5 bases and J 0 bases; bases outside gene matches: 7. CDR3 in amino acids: CASSPGGTASGNTIYF. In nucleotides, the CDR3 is TGTGCCAGCAGCCCGGGGGGGACAGCCTCTGGAAACACCATATATTTT.

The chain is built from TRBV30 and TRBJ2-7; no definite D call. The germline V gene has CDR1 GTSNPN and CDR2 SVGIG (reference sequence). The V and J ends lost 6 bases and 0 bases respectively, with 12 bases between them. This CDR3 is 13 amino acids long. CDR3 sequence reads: CACHSFSSYEQYF. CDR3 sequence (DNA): TGTGCCTGCCACTCATTTAGCTCCTACGAGCAGTACTTC. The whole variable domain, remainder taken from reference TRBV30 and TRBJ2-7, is SQTIHQWPATLVQPVGSPLSLECTVEGTSNPNLYWYRQAAGRGLQLLFYSVGIGQISSEVPQNLSASRPQDRQFILSSKKLLLSDSGFYLCACHSFSSYEQYFGPGTRLTVT.

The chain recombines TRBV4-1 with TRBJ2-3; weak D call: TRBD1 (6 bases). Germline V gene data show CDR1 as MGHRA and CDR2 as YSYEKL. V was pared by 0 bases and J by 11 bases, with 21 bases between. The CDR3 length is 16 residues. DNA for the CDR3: TGCGCCAGCAGCCAAGATGGGACACCGACCACCGTTAGGCAGTATTTT. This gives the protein CASSQDGTPTTVRQYF.

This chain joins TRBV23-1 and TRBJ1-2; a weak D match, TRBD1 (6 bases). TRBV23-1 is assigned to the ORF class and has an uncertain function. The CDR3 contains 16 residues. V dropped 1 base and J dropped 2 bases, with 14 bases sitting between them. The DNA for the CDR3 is TGCGCCAGCAGTCAATTACGGGGGGCAGGGAACTATGGCTACACCTTC. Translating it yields CASSQLRGAGNYGYTF.

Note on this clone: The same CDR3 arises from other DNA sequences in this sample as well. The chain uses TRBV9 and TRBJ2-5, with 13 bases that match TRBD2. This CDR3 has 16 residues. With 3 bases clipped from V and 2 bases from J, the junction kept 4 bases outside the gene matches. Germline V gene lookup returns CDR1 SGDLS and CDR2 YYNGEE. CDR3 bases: TGTGCCAGCAGCGCCCGGACTAGCGGGGGACAAGAGACCCAGTACTTC. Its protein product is CASSARTSGGQETQYF.

CDR3 coding DNA: TGCGCCAGCAGCCAAGACCCCCCGGGGCCCGGTGAGCAGTTCTTC. Its protein product is CASSQDPPGPGEQFF. The chain recombines TRBV4-3 with TRBJ2-1; D could derive from TRBD1 or TRBD2 (5 bases each). CDR3 size: 15 residues. In germline, CDR1 is LGHNA, CDR2 YSLEER. Trimming took 0 bases from V and 9 from J, leaving 15 bases between them.

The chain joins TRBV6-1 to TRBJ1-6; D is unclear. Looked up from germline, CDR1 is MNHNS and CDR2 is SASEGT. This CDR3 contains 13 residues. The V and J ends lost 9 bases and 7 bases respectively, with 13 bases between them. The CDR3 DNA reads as TGTGCCAGTTCAACCCTCCTAAATTCACCCCTCCACTTT. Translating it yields CASSTLLNSPLHF.

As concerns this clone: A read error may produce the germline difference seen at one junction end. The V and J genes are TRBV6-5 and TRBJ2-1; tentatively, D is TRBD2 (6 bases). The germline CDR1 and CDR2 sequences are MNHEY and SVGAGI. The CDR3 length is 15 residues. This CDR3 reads CASSYSGGTYNEQFF. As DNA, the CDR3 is TGTGCCAGCAGTTACTCGGGCGGGACCTATAATGAGCAGTTCTTC.

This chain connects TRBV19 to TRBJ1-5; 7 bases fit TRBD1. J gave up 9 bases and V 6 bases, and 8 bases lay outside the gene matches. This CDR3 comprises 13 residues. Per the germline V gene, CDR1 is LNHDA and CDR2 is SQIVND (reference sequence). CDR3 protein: CASSDRAVGPQHF. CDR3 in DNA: TGTGCCAGTAGCGACAGGGCCGTAGGGCCCCAGCATTTT.

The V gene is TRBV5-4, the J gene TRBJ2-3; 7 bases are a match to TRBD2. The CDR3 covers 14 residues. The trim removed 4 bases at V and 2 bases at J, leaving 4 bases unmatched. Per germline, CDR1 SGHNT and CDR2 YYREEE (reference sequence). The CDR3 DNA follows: TGTGCCAGCAGCCTGGGACTATCCACAGATACGCAGTATTTT. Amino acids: CASSLGLSTDTQYF.

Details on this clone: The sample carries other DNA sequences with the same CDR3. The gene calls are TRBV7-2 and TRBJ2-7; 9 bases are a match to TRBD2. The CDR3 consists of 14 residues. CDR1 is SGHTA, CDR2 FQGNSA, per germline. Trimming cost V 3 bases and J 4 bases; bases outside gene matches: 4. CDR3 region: CASSFAGGPYEQYF. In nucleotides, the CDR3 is TGTGCCAGCAGCTTTGCGGGAGGGCCGTACGAGCAGTACTTC.

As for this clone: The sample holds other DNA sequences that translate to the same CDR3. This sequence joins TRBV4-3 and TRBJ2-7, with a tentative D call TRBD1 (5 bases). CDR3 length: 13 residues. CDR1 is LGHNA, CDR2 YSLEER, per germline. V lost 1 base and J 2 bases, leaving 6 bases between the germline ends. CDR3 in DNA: TGCGCCAGCAGCCAAGGACAGACCTACGAGCAGTACTTC. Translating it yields CASSQGQTYEQYF.

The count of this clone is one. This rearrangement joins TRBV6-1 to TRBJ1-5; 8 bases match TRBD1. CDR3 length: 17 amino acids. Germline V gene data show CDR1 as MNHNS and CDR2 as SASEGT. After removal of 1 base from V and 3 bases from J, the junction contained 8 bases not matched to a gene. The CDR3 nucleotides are TGTGCCAGCAGTGAAGACAGGGGGTATTGGGACAATCAGCCCCAGCATTTT. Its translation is CASSEDRGYWDNQPQHF.

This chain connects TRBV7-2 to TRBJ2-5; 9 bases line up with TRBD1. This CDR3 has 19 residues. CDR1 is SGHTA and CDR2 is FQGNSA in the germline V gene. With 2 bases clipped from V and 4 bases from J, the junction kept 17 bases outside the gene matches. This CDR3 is CASSLKPPGTGTLRETQYF. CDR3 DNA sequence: TGTGCCAGCAGCTTAAAGCCCCCCGGGACAGGGACGCTAAGAGAGACCCAGTACTTC.

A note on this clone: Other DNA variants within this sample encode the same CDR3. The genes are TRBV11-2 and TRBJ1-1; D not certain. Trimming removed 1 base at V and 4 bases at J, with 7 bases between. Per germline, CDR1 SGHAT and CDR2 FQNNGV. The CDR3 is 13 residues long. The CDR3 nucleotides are TGTGCCAGCAGCTTAGGTGCGGGCACTGAAGCTTTCTTT. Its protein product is CASSLGAGTEAFF.

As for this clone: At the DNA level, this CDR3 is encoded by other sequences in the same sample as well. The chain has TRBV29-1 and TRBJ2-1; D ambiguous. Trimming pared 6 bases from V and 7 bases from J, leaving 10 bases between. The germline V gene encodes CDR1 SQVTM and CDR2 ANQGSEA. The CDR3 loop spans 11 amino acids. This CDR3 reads CSVGSGNEQFF. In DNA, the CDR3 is TGCAGCGTGGGTAGTGGGAATGAGCAGTTCTTC.

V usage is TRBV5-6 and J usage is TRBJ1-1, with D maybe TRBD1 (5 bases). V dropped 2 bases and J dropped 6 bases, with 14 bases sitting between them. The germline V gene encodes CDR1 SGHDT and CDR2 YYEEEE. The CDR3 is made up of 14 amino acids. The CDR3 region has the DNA TGTGCCAGCAGCTTCAGGGCGTTGTTGGCTGAAGCTTTCTTT. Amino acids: CASSFRALLAEAFF.

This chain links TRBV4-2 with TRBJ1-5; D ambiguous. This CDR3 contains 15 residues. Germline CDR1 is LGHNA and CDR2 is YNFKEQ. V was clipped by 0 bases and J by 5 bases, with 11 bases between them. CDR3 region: CASSQDVTRDQPQHF. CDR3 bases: TGTGCCAGCAGCCAAGATGTAACTAGGGATCAGCCCCAGCATTTT.

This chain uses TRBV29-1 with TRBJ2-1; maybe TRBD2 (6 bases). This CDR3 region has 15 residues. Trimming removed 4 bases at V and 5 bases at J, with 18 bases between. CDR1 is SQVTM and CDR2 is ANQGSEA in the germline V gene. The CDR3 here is CSVVRGGVLNNEQFF. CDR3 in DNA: TGCAGCGTTGTTAGGGGCGGGGTTCTTAACAATGAGCAGTTCTTC.

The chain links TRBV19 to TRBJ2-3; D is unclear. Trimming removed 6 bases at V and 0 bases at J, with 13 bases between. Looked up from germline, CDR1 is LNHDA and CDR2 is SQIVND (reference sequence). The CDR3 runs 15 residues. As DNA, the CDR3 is TGTGCCAGTAGCTACCGACCAGTTAGCACAGATACGCAGTATTTT. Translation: CASSYRPVSTDTQYF.

The CDR3 is CASSYSAYRENTEAFF. The CDR3 nucleotides read TGTGCCAGCAGTTACTCGGCCTACAGGGAAAACACTGAAGCTTTCTTT. This chain uses TRBV6-5 with TRBJ1-1, with a possible D match to TRBD1 (6 bases). Trimming took 0 bases from V and 2 from J, leaving 13 bases between them. The V gene's germline CDR1 is MNHEY and CDR2 SVGAGI. This CDR3 is 16 amino acids long.

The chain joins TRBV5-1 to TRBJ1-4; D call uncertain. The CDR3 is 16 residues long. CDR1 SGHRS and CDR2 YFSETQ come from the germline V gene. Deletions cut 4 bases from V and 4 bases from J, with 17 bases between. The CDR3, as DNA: TGCGCCAGCAGCCCGGCAGGTGTCGGGGTTAATGAAAAACTGTTTTTT. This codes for CASSPAGVGVNEKLFF.

CDR3 sequence reads: CASSLPPGQGYEQYF. In DNA, the CDR3 is TGTGCCAGCAGCCTTCCACCGGGACAGGGCTACGAGCAGTACTTC. The chain joins TRBV7-9 to TRBJ2-7; 9 bases map to TRBD1. J lost 3 bases, V lost 5 bases, and 8 bases had no gene match. The CDR3 runs 15 residues. CDR1 is SEHNR and CDR2 is FQNEAQ in the germline V gene (reference sequence).

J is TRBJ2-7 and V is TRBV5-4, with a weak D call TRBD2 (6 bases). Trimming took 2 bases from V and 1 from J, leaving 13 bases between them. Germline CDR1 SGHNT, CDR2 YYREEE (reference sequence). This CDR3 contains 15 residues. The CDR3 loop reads CASSLPTGGSYEQYF. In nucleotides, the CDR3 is TGTGCCAGCAGCTTACCGACCGGGGGATCCTACGAGCAGTACTTC.

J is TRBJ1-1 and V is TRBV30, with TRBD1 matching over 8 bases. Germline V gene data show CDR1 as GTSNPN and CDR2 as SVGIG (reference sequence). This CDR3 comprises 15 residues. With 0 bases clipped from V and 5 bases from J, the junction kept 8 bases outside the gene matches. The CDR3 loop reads CAWSVAGGGRTEAFF. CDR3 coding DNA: TGTGCCTGGAGTGTTGCAGGGGGCGGGAGGACTGAAGCTTTCTTT.